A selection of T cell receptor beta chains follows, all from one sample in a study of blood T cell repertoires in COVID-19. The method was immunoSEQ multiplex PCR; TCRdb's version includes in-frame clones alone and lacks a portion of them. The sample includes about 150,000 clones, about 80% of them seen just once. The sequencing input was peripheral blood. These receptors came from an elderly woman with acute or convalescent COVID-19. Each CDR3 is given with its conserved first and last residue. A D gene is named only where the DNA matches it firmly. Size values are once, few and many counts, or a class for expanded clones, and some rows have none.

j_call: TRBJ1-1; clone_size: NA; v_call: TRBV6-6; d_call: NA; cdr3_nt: TGTGCCAGCCGAGGGAGCTTCATGAACACTGAAGCTTTCTTT; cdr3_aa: CASRGSFMNTEAFF
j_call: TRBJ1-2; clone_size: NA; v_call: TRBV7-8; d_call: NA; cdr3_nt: TGTGCCAGCATGAACAGGGTCGGGGGCTACACCTTC; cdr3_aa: CASMNRVGGYTF
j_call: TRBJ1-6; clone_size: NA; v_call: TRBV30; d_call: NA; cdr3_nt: TGTGCCTGGAGTGTCCTAGAAAACCATAATTCACCCCTCCACTTT; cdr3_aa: CAWSVLENHNSPLHF
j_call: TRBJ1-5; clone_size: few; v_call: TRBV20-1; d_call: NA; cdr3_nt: TGCAGTGCTAGTTGGGGAGTCAATCAGCCCCAGCATTTT; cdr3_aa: CSASWGVNQPQHF
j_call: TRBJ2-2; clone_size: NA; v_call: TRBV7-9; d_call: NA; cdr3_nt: TGTGCCAGCAGTCGACAGGATCTTAACACCGGGGAGCTGTTTTTT; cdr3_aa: CASSRQDLNTGELFF
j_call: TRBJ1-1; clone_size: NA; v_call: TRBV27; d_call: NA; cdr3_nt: TGTGCCAGCAGTTTTTCGGGGAGCACTGAAGCTTTCTTT; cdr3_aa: CASSFSGSTEAFF
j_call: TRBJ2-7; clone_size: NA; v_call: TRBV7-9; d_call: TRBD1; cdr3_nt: TGTGCCAGCAGCCAAACGACAGGGGGCATTTTTTACGAGCAGTACTTC; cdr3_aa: CASSQTTGGIFYEQYF
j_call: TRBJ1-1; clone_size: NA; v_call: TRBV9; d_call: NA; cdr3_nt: TGTGCCAGCAGCCCGACGGGGGGGAACACTGAAGCTTTCTTT; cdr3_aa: CASSPTGGNTEAFF
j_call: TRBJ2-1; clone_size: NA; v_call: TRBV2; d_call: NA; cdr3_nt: TGTGCCAGCAACGCGTCCCCCTACAATGAGCAGTTCTTC; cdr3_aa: CASNASPYNEQFF
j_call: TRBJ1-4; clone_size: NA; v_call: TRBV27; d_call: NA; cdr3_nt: TGTGCCAGCAGTTCCCGAGAGGGAGCTAATGAAAAACTGTTTTTT; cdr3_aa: CASSSREGANEKLFF
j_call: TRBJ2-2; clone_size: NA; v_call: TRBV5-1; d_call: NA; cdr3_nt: TGCGCCAGCAGCTTGGTAGCTACCGGGGAGCTGTTTTTT; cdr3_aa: CASSLVATGELFF
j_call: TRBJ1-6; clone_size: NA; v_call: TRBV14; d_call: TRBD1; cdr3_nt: TGTGCCAGCAGCCTAAAGAGTATTTCAGTGACAGGGTACTATAATTCACCTCTCCACTTT; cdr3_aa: CASSLKSISVTGYYNSPLHF
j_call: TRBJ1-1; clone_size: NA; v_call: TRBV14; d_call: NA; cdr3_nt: TGTGCCAGCAGCCAACAATTGAACACTGAAGCTTTCTTT; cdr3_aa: CASSQQLNTEAFF
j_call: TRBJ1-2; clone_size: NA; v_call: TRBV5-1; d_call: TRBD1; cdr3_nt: TGCGCCAGCAGCCTCAGGACAGGGGGCGATGGCTACACCTTC; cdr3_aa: CASSLRTGGDGYTF
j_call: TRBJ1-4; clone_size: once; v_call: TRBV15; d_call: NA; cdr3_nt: TGTGCCACCAGCAGAGATGGAGGACTGTTTTTT; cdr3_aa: CATSRDGGLFF
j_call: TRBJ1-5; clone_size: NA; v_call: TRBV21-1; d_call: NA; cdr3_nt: TGTGCCATAAAGGGGGTCAGCCGGGACAGCGCTTCCGATCAGCCCCAGCATTTT; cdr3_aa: CAIKGVSRDSASDQPQHF
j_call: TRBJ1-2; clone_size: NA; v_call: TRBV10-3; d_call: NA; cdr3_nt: TGTGCCATCAGTGAGTTTGGCAGTGGGAGCTATGGCTACACCTTC; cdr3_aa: CAISEFGSGSYGYTF
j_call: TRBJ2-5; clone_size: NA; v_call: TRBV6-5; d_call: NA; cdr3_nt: TGTGCCAGCAGGGGACTCTTGCAAGAGACCCAGTACTTC; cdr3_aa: CASRGLLQETQYF
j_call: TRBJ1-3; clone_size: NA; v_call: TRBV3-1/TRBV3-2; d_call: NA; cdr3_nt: TGTGCCAGCAGTCGTCCCTCGGCTGGAAACACCATATATTTT; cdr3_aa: CASSRPSAGNTIYF
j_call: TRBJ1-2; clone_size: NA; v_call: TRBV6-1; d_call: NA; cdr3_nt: TGTGCCAGCAGTGATATCGCCGGCCGAGGGGGCTACACCTTC; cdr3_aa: CASSDIAGRGGYTF
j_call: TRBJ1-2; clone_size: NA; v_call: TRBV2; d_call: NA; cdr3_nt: TGTGCCAGCAGTGAAGACTCCGGTGGCTACACCTTC; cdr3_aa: CASSEDSGGYTF
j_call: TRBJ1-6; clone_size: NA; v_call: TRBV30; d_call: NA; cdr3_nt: TGTGCCTGGAACCGCGGCGGCCGCCTCCACTTT; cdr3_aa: CAWNRGGRLHF
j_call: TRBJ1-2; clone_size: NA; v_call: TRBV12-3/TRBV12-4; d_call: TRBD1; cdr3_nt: TGTGCCAGCAGTAGAACAGGGGTTGGCTACACCTTC; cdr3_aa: CASSRTGVGYTF
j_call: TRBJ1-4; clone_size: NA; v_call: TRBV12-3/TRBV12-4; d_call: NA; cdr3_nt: TGTGCCAGCAGTCGGCAGCGTAATGAAAAACTGTTTTTT; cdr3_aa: CASSRQRNEKLFF
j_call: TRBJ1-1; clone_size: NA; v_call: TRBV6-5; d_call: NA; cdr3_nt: TGTGCCAGCAGTTACGGACAGAGAATAAACACTGAAGCTTTCTTT; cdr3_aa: CASSYGQRINTEAFF
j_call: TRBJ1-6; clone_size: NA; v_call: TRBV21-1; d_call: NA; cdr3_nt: TGTGCCAGCAGCAAACGAGAATCGGACAGGGATAATTCACCCCTCCACTTT; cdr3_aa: CASSKRESDRDNSPLHF
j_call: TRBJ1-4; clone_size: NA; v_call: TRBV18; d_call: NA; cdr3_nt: TGTGCCAGCTCCGTTTCAACTAATGAAAAACTGTTTTTT; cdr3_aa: CASSVSTNEKLFF
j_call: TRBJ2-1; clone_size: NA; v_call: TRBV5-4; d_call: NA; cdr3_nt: TGTGCCAGCAGCTTGGACCAGGGGCGGTACAATGAGCAGTTCTTC; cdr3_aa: CASSLDQGRYNEQFF
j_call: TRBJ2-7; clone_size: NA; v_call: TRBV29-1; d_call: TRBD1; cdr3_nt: TGCAGCGTTGGACAGGGGAATTCCTACGAGCAGTACTTC; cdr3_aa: CSVGQGNSYEQYF
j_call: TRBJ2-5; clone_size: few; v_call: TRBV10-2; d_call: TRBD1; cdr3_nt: TGCGCCAGCAGGCAAAAACCGGGACAGGAGAAGAAGACCCAGTACTTC; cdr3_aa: CASRQKPGQEKKTQYF
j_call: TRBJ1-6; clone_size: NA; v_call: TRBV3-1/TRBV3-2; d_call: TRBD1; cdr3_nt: TGTGCCAGCAGCCACGGGACAGGGACAGCGGCCCTCCACTTT; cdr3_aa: CASSHGTGTAALHF
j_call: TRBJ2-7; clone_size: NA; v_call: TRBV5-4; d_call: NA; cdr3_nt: TGTGCCAGCAGCTTGTCAGGGACCTACGAGCAGTACTTC; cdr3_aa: CASSLSGTYEQYF
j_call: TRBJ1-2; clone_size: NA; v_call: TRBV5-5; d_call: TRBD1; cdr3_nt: TGTGCCAGCAGCTCGAGGGGACAGGGGTTCTATGGCTACACCTTC; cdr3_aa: CASSSRGQGFYGYTF
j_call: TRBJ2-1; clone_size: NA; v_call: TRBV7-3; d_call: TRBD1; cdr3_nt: TGTGCCAGCAGCGCCGACAGGGGCTCCTACAATGAGCAGTTCTTC; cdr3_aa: CASSADRGSYNEQFF
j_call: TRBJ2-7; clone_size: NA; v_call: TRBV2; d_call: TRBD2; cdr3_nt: TGTGCCAGCAGTGGTAGCGGGGGGATCCACGAGCAGTACTTC; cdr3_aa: CASSGSGGIHEQYF
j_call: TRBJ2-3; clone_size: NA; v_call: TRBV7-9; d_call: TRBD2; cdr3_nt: TGTGCCAGCAGCTTTCTAGCGGGGGGAAGGTATCCAGATACGCAGTATTTT; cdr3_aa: CASSFLAGGRYPDTQYF
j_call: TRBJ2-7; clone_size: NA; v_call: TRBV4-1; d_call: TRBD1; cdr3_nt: TGCGCCAGCAGCCAGTTTAACAGGGGTACGTACGAGCAGTACTTC; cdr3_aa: CASSQFNRGTYEQYF
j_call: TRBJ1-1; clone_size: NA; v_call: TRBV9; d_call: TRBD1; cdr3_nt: TGTGCCAGCAGCACCCAGACAGGGCGGGGAATCACTGAAGCTTTCTTT; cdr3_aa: CASSTQTGRGITEAFF
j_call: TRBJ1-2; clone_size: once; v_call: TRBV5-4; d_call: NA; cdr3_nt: TGTGCCAGCAGCCGGGGGGGAGGCTATGGCTACACCTTC; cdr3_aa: CASSRGGGYGYTF
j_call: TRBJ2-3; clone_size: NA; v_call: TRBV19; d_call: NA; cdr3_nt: TGTGCCAGTAGTATCTCCAGGGCTCGCACAGATACGCAGTATTTT; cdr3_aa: CASSISRARTDTQYF